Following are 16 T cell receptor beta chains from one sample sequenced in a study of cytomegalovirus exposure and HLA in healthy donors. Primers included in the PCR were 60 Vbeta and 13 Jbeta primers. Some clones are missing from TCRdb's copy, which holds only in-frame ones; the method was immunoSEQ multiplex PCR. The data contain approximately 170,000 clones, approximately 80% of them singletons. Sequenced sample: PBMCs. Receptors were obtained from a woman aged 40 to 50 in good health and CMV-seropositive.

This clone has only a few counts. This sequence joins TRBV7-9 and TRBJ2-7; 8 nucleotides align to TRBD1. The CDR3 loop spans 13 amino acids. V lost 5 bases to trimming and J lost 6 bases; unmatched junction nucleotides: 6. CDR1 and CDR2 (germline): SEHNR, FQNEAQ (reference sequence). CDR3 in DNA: TGTGCCAGCAGCGCCGGACAGGGTGTCGAGCAGTACTTC. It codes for CASSAGQGVEQYF.

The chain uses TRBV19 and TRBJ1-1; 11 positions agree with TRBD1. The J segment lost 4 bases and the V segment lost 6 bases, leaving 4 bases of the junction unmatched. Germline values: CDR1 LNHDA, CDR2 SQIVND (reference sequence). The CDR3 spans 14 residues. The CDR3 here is CASSRGQGGTEAFF. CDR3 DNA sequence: TGTGCCAGTAGCAGGGGACAGGGGGGCACTGAAGCTTTCTTT.

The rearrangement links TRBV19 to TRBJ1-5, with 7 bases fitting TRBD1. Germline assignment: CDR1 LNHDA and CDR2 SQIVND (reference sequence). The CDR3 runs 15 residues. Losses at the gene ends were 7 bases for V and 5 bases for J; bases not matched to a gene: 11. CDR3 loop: CASTKVDRADQPQHF. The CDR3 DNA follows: TGTGCCAGTACCAAGGTCGACAGGGCGGATCAGCCCCAGCATTTT. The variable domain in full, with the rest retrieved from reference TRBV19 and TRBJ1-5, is DGGITQSPKYLFRKEGQNVTLSCEQNLNHDAMYWYRQDPGQGLRLIYYSQIVNDFQKGDIAEGYSVSREKKESFPLTVTSAQKNPTAFYLCASTKVDRADQPQHFGDGTRLSIL.

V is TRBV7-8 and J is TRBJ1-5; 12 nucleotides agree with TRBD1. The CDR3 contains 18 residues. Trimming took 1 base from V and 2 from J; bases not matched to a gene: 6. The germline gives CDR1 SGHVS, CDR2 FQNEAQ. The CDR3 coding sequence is TGTGCCAGCAGCTTAGATCGGGACAGGGGGCCGGGCAATCAGCCCCAGCATTTT. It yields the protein CASSLDRDRGPGNQPQHF.

CDR3 DNA: TGTGCCAGCTCCCCGGGACAGGGGGCCGCTGGAAACACCATATATTTT. This translates into CASSPGQGAAGNTIYF. The gene calls are TRBV18 and TRBJ1-3; 12 nucleotides line up with TRBD1. Trimming cost V 6 bases and J 2 bases; bases outside gene matches: 5. In germline, CDR1 is KGHSH, CDR2 LQKENI. The CDR3 is 16 amino acids.

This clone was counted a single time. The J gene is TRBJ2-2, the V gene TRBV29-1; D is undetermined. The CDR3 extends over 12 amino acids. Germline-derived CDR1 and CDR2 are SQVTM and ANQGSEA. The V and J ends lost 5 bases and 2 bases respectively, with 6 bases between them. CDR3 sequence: CSVRLNTGELFF. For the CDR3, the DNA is TGCAGCGTTCGCCTAAACACCGGGGAGCTGTTTTTT.

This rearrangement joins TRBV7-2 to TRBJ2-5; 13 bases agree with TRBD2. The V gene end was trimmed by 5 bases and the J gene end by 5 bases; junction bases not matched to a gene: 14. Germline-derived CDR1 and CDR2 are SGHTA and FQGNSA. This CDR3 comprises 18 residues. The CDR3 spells CASSPFIGLAGAGETQYF. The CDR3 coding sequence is TGTGCCAGCAGCCCGTTTATTGGACTAGCGGGAGCCGGGGAGACCCAGTACTTC.

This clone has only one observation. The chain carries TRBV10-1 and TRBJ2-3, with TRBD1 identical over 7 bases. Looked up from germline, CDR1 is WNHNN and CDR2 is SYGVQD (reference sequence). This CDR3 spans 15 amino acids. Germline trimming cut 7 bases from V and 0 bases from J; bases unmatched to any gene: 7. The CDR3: CASIEGTASTDTQYF. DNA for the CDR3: TGCGCCAGCATAGAAGGGACAGCAAGCACAGATACGCAGTATTTT.

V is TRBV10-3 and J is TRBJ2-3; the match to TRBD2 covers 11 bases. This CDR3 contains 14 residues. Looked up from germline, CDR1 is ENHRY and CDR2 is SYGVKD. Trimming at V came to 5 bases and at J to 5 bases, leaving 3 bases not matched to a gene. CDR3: CAISTSGGKDTQYF. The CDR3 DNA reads TGTGCCATCAGTACTAGCGGGGGAAAAGATACGCAGTATTTT.

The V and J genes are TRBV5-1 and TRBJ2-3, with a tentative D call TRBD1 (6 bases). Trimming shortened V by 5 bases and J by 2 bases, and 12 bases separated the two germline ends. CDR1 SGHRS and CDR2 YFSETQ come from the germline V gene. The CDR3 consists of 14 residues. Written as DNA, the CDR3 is TGCGCCAGCAGGACAGGCTTTAACACAGATACGCAGTATTTT. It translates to CASRTGFNTDTQYF.

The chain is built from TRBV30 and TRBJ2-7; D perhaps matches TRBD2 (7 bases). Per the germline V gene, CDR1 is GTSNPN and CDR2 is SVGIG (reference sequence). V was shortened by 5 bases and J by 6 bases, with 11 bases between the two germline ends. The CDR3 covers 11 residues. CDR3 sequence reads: CAWAAGAEQYF. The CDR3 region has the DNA TGTGCCTGGGCCGCGGGGGCCGAGCAGTACTTC.

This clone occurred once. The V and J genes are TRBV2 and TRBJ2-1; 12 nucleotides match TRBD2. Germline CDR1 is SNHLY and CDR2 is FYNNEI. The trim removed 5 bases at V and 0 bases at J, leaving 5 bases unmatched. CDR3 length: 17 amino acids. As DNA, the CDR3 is TGTGCCAGCAGTCCTAGCGGGGGGGCTAGCTCCTACAATGAGCAGTTCTTC. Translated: CASSPSGGASSYNEQFF.

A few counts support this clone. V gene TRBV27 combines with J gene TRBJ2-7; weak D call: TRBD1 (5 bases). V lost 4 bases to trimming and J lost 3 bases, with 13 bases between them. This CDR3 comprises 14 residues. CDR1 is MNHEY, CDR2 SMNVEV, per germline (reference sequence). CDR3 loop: CASSWAADIYEQYF. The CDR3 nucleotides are TGTGCCAGCAGTTGGGCGGCGGACATCTACGAGCAGTACTTC.

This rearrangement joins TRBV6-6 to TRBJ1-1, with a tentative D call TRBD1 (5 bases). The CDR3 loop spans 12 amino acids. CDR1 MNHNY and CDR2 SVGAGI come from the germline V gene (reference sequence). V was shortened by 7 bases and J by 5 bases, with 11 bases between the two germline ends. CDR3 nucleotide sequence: TGTGCCAGCACCCAAAGGGGAACTGAAGCTTTCTTT. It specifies CASTQRGTEAFF.

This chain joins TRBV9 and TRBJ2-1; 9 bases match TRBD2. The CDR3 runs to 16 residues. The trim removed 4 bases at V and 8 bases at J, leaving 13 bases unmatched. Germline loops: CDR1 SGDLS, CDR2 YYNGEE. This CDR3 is CASSPLSSGSFYEQFF. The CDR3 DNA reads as TGTGCCAGCAGCCCCCTAAGTAGCGGGAGTTTCTATGAGCAGTTCTTC.

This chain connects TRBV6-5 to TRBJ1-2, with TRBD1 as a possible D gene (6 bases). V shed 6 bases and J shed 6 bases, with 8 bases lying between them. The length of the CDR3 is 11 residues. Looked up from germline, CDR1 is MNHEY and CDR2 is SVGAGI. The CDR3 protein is CASSNRDGYTF. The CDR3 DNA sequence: TGTGCCAGCAGCAACAGGGATGGCTACACCTTC.